Listed below are T cell receptor beta chains from one sample, sequenced in a study of blood T cells in healthy people across ages. TCRdb reprocessed the 5' RACE reads via MiXCR and lists one record per CDR3 protein. The sample yields fewer than 2,000,000 distinct CDR3 sequences, around 35% seen once. The sample was blood. The receptors shown here come from a woman aged 25 to 39 in good health. CDR3s include the opening cysteine and the closing phenylalanine or tryptophan. Only part of the rows carry a size: once, few, many, or a class if the clone is expanded.

V gene: TRBV2
J gene: TRBJ2-7
clone size: few
CDR3 protein: CASSANRGVYSYEQYF

V gene: TRBV29-1
J gene: -
clone size: -
CDR3 protein: CSAGDGLYEQYF

V gene: TRBV27
J gene: TRBJ2-1
clone size: -
CDR3 protein: CASRDRGRRGNEQFF

V gene: TRBV28
J gene: TRBJ2-3
clone size: few
CDR3 protein: CASSLGTSPTSSTDTQYF

V gene: TRBV5-1
J gene: TRBJ2-7
clone size: few
CDR3 protein: CASSSVPANSYEQYF

V gene: TRBV20-1
J gene: TRBJ2-5
clone size: many
CDR3 protein: CSARDEGGPETQYF

V gene: TRBV12-3/TRBV12-4
J gene: TRBJ1-2
clone size: few
CDR3 protein: CASSLAGGWGYTF

V gene: TRBV7-9
J gene: TRBJ1-2
clone size: -
CDR3 protein: CASSPTTSRDYGYTF

V gene: TRBV27
J gene: TRBJ2-7
clone size: -
CDR3 protein: CATIKQGSYEQYF

V gene: TRBV5-1
J gene: TRBJ1-4
clone size: once
CDR3 protein: CASSLDARTTNEKLFF

V gene: TRBV10-3
J gene: TRBJ1-2
clone size: few
CDR3 protein: CATHPQTGADYGYTF

V gene: TRBV29-1
J gene: TRBJ2-1
clone size: few
CDR3 protein: CSVKGLFSYNEQFF

V gene: TRBV12-3/TRBV12-4
J gene: TRBJ1-2
clone size: -
CDR3 protein: CASSLFYGYTF

V gene: TRBV24-1
J gene: TRBJ2-3
clone size: few
CDR3 protein: CATSDQTLGLAGDADTQYF